This record looks at one T cell receptor beta chain sequence and its context. The sample is drawn from a study of CD8 T cells in Susac syndrome. Germline assignment: CDR1 MNHEY and CDR2 SVGEGT. CDR3 size: 18 residues. V was pared by 2 bases and J by 4 bases, with 21 bases between. Reverse transcription of about 0.5 to 1 ug RNA was performed with random hexamers. Each CDR3 protein is one row after TCRdb ran MiXCR on the immunoSEQ multiplex PCR reads. The repertoire holds fewer than 70,000 distinct CDR3 sequences, with approximately 95% as singletons. The V and J genes are TRBV6-2 or TRBV6-3 and TRBJ1-5; weak D call: TRBD1 (5 bases). The receptor's source is a human donor in good health. Sequencing used CD8+ T cells from PBMCs. Here the CDR3 DNA reads TGTGCCAGCAGTTACGGCAGCGGGCAGGGCAAGCTTAATCAGCCCCAGCATTTT. It translates to CASSYGSGQGKLNQPQHF.